This T cell receptor beta chain was recovered during a study of blood T cells in healthy people across ages (dated by TCRdb to about 2015). Turning to the overall study: In model experiments, template switching captured about one uniquely barcoded TCR beta cDNA molecule for every two T cells. To avoid experimental bias, donors of different ages were distributed randomly across sequencing lanes. Four age groups were formed from the donors: young (average approximately 15 years), middle-aged (more than 35), aged (roughly 58) and long-lived (less than 85). Using the same blood draw, the study looked at two additional independent replicas of 1 million unique cDNA reads for two donors, one aged 18 to 30 and the other aged 80 or older. Age-related changes in TCR beta repertoire diversity were measured in the study by deep sequencing normalized with unique cDNA molecular identifiers.

Systemically healthy Caucasian individuals from Russia, approximately 39 in total and aged about 6 to 100 years, were included as donors. Each donor gave 9 to 10 milliliters of peripheral blood, collected into EDTA-treated Vacutainer tubes. Ficoll-Paque density-gradient centrifugation was used to isolate PBMCs, with at least 6.5 million per sample. Trizol reagent was used to extract total RNA from PBMCs, with at least 5.5 micrograms per sample. Naive CD45RAhigh/CD27high T cell percentages were measured by flow cytometry on a PBMC aliquot from every donor. Points the paper makes about the study in general: Observed TCR beta diversity correlated strongly with the percentage of naive T cells measured by flow cytometry. Estimates of total diversity based on one million sequenced T cells were considered lower bounds and underestimates. Compared with the aged group, the long-lived group had more naive CD4+ T cells, fewer expanded clones and increased TCR diversity, suggesting age selection. As age increased, observed TCR beta diversity per million T cells dropped in a roughly linear way, and a significant reduction was already evident by age 40. Since profiling was done on bulk unsorted PBMCs, naive and antigen-experienced compartments could not be conclusively compared. The CMV infection status of donors was not known, potentially confounding age-related changes in expanded clonotypes.

To prepare the library, 5' RACE was applied. Sequencing used an Illumina HiSeq 2500. A second roughly 7 to 11 cycle PCR used a sample-barcoded 5' primer and a J-beta primer mix. Each TCR beta cDNA molecule received a unique molecular identifier from a template-switch 5' adaptor carrying 12 random nucleotides. Each sample yielded at least 2.5 million CDR3-containing paired-end reads. First-strand cDNA was synthesized from all RNA with the Mint cDNA synthesis kit, primed by a TRBC-specific oligonucleotide. After uracil-DNA glycosylase treatment, a first 18-cycle PCR used universal primers M1SS and BC2_uni_R on all cDNA. In the paper's pipeline: Each sample was normalized by randomly selecting 1 million high-quality reads, each carrying a distinct molecular identifier. Instead of being binned into consensus sequences, reads with shared molecular identifiers were discarded. MiTCR, run with a Q25 quality threshold and the strictest error-elimination algorithm, handled CDR3 identification, clonotype clustering and error correction. Lower-bound total TCR beta diversity was estimated with a nonparametric unseen species model using Euler transformation. Using fastp at Q25 and MiXCR, TCRdb reprocessed the public reads and kept productive beta chains. Every CDR3 protein is listed once, alongside the most common genes and DNA of its rows. TCRdb's processing, not the study's, gives the V and J calls here. The sample table contains about 780,000 distinct CDR3 sequences; only one count was recorded for about 47% of them. The ten most abundant clones make up 15% to 20% of the sample.

On this clonotype itself: Its binding antigen is unknown. Nothing much larger sits one base from this clone, and base qualities are not available.

Between the V and J ends, shortened by 7 bases and 6 bases respectively, the junction contains 16 bases. CDR3 length: 13 amino acids, cysteine to phenylalanine. The retained sequence is limited to the CDR3, 39 bases, with the frame set at the first base. The germline V gene encodes CDR1 SQVTM and CDR2 ANQGSEA. The sequence came from a man older than 75 in good health. The source material was blood. The V gene is TRBV29-1 and the J gene is TRBJ2-1; the D element could tentatively be TRBD1 or TRBD2, as 5 bases agree for each. At the DNA level, the sequence is TGCAGCGCTGCTGACAGCGGTAGCAATGAGCAGTTCTTC. Translated, this is CSAADSGSNEQFF.